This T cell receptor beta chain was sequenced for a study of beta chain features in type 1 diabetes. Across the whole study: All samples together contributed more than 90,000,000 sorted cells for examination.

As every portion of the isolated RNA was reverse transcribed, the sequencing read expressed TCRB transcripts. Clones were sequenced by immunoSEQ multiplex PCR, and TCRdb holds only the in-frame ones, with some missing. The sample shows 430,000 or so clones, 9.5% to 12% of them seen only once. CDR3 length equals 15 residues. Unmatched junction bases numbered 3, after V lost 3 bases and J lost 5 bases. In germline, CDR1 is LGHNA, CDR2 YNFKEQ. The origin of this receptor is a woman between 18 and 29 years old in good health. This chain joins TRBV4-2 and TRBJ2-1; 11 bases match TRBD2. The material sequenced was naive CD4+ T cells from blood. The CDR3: CASSHGLAGHNEQFF. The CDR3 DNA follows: TGTGCCAGCAGCCACGGACTAGCGGGCCACAATGAGCAGTTCTTC.